This passage covers 31 T cell receptor beta chains from one sample sequenced in a study of blood T cells in healthy people across ages. A J-beta primer mix and a sample-barcoded 5' primer were used in a second PCR of about 6 to 12 cycles. Via MiXCR, TCRdb re-called the 5' RACE reads, giving one row per CDR3 protein. Of 800,000 to 950,000 distinct CDR3 sequences in the sample, about 48% are singletons; the top ten hold around 15%. The sample comprised blood. Every receptor here comes from a man younger than 45 in good health.

In this sample, this clonotype turned up a few times. The gene calls are TRBV27 and TRBJ2-1, with 10 bases that match TRBD1. The CDR3 contains 15 residues. V was pared by 5 bases and J by 5 bases, with 6 bases of the junction left unmatched. Germline V gives CDR1 MNHEY, CDR2 SMNVEV (reference sequence). The CDR3 nucleotides are TGTGCCAGCAGTCTACCGGGACAGGGGCACAATGAGCAGTTCTTC. Translation: CASSLPGQGHNEQFF.

The rearrangement uses TRBV29-1 and TRBJ2-1; D remains unclear. The CDR3 loop spans 11 amino acids. Germline V gene lookup returns CDR1 SQVTM and CDR2 ANQGSEA. V was clipped by 3 bases and J by 7 bases, with 7 bases between them. CDR3 coding DNA: TGCAGCGTTGACCTGGTAAATGAGCAGTTCTTC. Its protein product is CSVDLVNEQFF.

A few counts support this clonotype. V is TRBV28 and J is TRBJ2-2; 12 positions agree with TRBD1. This CDR3 comprises 15 residues. With V trimmed by 9 bases and J by 5 bases, 7 bases remained unmatched. Germline-derived CDR1 and CDR2 are MDHEN and SYDVKM. The CDR3 spells CASYPGQGATGELFF. CDR3 nucleotides: TGTGCCAGTTATCCGGGACAGGGGGCTACCGGGGAGCTGTTTTTT.

This clonotype was detected only once. V and J are TRBV28 and TRBJ1-2; TRBD1 aligns across 7 bases. The CDR3 is 15 amino acids. Germline assignment: CDR1 MDHEN and CDR2 SYDVKM. The V segment lost 8 bases and the J segment 8 bases; nucleotides outside the gene matches: 17. For the CDR3, the DNA is TGTGCCAGCTCGGCCAGGGAGGGGGCGTTTGGAGGCTACACCTTC. Translation: CASSAREGAFGGYTF.

The chain combines TRBV7-2 with TRBJ1-2; D is unresolved. CDR3 size: 11 residues. Germline lookup yields CDR1 SGHTA and CDR2 FQGNSA. With 4 bases removed from V and 7 bases from J, the gap between germline ends came to 7 bases. The CDR3 DNA sequence: TGTGCCAGCAGCTGGAATACTGGCTACACCTTC. Protein: CASSWNTGYTF.

J is TRBJ2-3 and V is TRBV3-1; the D is unclear. CDR1 and CDR2 (germline): LGHDT, YNNKEL (reference sequence). The CDR3 contains 14 residues. Trimming removed 0 bases at V and 4 bases at J, with 8 bases between. The CDR3 DNA reads TGTGCCAGCAGCCAAGAAATTTTAGCAGATACGCAGTATTTT. This codes for CASSQEILADTQYF.

V usage is TRBV6-2 or TRBV6-3 and J usage is TRBJ2-5; TRBD1 matches at 8 bases. Trimming took 7 bases from V and 0 from J; bases not matched to a gene: 7. The CDR3 covers 15 residues. Germline V gives CDR1 MNHEY, CDR2 SVGEGT. The CDR3 DNA reads as TGTGCCAGCACTGAAAGGGACAGGAACCAAGAGACCCAGTACTTC. This translates into CASTERDRNQETQYF.

This sequence joins TRBV7-2 and TRBJ2-7, with D possibly called TRBD1 or TRBD2 (5 bases each). Trimming stripped 6 bases from V and 0 bases from J, with 18 bases between. The CDR3 is 16 amino acids. CDR1 is SGHTA, CDR2 FQGNSA, per germline. The CDR3 spells CASSPSGTTSSYEQYF. The DNA for the CDR3 is TGTGCCAGCAGTCCTTCCGGGACCACGAGCTCCTACGAGCAGTACTTC. Variable domain in full (rest from reference TRBV7-2 and TRBJ2-7): GAGVSQSPSNKVTEKGKDVELRCDPISGHTALYWYRQSLGQGLEFLIYFQGNSAPDKSGLPSDRFSAERTGGSVSTLTIQRTQQEDSAVYLCASSPSGTTSSYEQYFGPGTRLTVT.

This clonotype turned up a few times. The chain uses TRBV27 and TRBJ2-7; 8 positions match TRBD2. CDR3 size: 18 residues. The germline CDR1 and CDR2 sequences are MNHEY and SMNVEV (reference sequence). The J segment lost 2 bases and the V segment lost 3 bases, leaving 15 bases of the junction unmatched. CDR3 protein: CASSFRKSGAGAAYEQYF. For the CDR3, the DNA is TGTGCCAGCAGTTTTCGAAAGAGCGGAGCGGGGGCCGCCTACGAGCAGTACTTC.

This clonotype has just a few counts. The chain couples TRBV4-2 to TRBJ2-3; tentative D call: TRBD1 (5 bases). Trimming shortened V by 0 bases and J by 2 bases, and 9 bases separated the two germline ends. The CDR3 contains 15 residues. Germline assignment: CDR1 LGHNA and CDR2 YNFKEQ. CDR3 sequence (DNA): TGTGCCAGCAGCCAAGACAGGGCCCTCACAGATACGCAGTATTTT. Amino acids: CASSQDRALTDTQYF.

As to this clonotype: A much larger clone sits a single nucleotide away, making a read error possible. The V gene is TRBV15, the J gene TRBJ2-1, with D unclear. There are 14 residues in the CDR3. Germline loops: CDR1 LNHNV, CDR2 YYDKDF (reference sequence). The CDR3 region has the DNA TGTGCCTCCAGCAGAGATTCCGAAGGCAATGAGCAGTTCTTC. This sequence encodes CASSRDSEGNEQFF.

The CDR3 DNA reads TGTGCCAGCAGCAAAGTTAGTGAGCAGTTCTTC. It specifies CASSKVSEQFF. The V and J genes are TRBV21-1 and TRBJ2-1. TRBV21-1 is reported as a pseudogene. The CDR3 covers 11 residues.

The chain couples TRBV9 to TRBJ2-1; D may be TRBD1 (6 bases). This CDR3 is built from 13 residues. Trimming stripped 4 bases from V and 8 bases from J, with 13 bases between. The V gene's germline CDR1 is SGDLS and CDR2 YYNGEE. Here the CDR3 reads CASSPQPGDEQFF. CDR3 sequence (DNA): TGTGCCAGCAGCCCCCAACCAGGGGATGAGCAGTTCTTC.

This chain connects TRBV20-1 to TRBJ2-1; TRBD1 might be the D (5 bases). V was pared by 7 bases and J by 0 bases, with 13 bases between. The CDR3 sequence is 14 residues long. Germline CDR1 and CDR2: DFQATT and SNEGSKA (reference sequence). The CDR3 sequence is CSVRGVFSYNEQFF. The CDR3 DNA is TGCAGTGTAAGGGGCGTGTTCTCCTACAATGAGCAGTTCTTC.

The sample holds a few counts of this clonotype. V is TRBV9 and J is TRBJ2-7, with D unresolved. This CDR3 is 17 amino acids long. The V gene lost 4 bases and the J gene lost 4 bases, with 24 bases spanning the gap. CDR1 is SGDLS, CDR2 YYNGEE, per germline. In DNA, the CDR3 is TGTGCCAGCAGCACTCCCCCTGACGGCACCTCCCTATACGAGCAGTACTTC. The encoded protein is CASSTPPDGTSLYEQYF.

This clonotype was detected ten times or more. V gene TRBV27 combines with J gene TRBJ1-1; D gene uncertain. Trimming stripped 4 bases from V and 1 base from J, with 7 bases between. Germline V gene data show CDR1 as MNHEY and CDR2 as SMNVEV (reference sequence). This CDR3 has 13 amino acids. CDR3 loop: CASSYRENTEAFF. In nucleotides, the CDR3 is TGTGCCAGCAGTTACCGAGAGAACACTGAAGCTTTCTTT.

The rearrangement links TRBV5-1 to TRBJ2-4, with D hard to call. The V gene lost 4 bases and the J gene lost 8 bases, with 7 bases spanning the gap. The germline CDR1 and CDR2 sequences are SGHRS and YFSETQ. The CDR3 sequence is 11 residues long. For the CDR3, the DNA is TGCGCCAGCAGCGCAAAGGACATTCAGTACTTC. The encoded protein is CASSAKDIQYF.

V and J are TRBV6-1 and TRBJ1-2, with 9 nucleotides matching TRBD1. This CDR3 contains 15 residues. J gave up 4 bases and V 3 bases, and 6 bases lay outside the gene matches. Germline CDR1 reads MNHNS; CDR2 reads SASEGT. CDR3 in DNA: TGTGCCAGCAGTGAGCTTGACAGGGGGGGCTATGGCTACACCTTC. Amino acid sequence: CASSELDRGGYGYTF.

This clonotype is a singleton in its sample. This rearrangement joins TRBV15 to TRBJ2-7, with D possibly being TRBD2 (6 bases). V was clipped by 1 base and J by 2 bases, with 15 bases between them. Germline loops: CDR1 LNHNV, CDR2 YYDKDF (reference sequence). The CDR3 totals 16 residues. CDR3 sequence: CATSRARETTTYEQYF. In DNA form, the CDR3 reads TGTGCCACCAGCAGAGCCCGGGAGACTACTACCTACGAGCAGTACTTC.

In its sample, this clonotype was seen a few times. The chain joins TRBV20-1 to TRBJ2-5, with D perhaps matching TRBD1 (6 bases). Germline V gene data show CDR1 as DFQATT and CDR2 as SNEGSKA (reference sequence). The germline V and J ends were trimmed by 1 base and 5 bases, with 23 bases remaining between them. This CDR3 contains 17 residues. The CDR3 DNA is TGCAGTGCTAGAGCTGAAGGGTCAGGGGTAGCGTTCGAGACCCAGTACTTC. This codes for CSARAEGSGVAFETQYF.

The rearrangement links TRBV20-1 to TRBJ2-3; 10 nucleotides align to TRBD2. Looked up from germline, CDR1 is DFQATT and CDR2 is SNEGSKA (reference sequence). The J segment lost 5 bases and the V segment lost 3 bases, leaving 11 bases of the junction unmatched. The CDR3 extends over 16 amino acids. CDR3 sequence reads: CSASAPSGSLRDTQYF. In DNA, the CDR3 is TGCAGTGCTAGTGCGCCTAGCGGGAGCCTGAGAGATACGCAGTATTTT.

The V gene is TRBV3-1, the J gene TRBJ2-3; D might be TRBD1 or TRBD2, each matching 5 bases. V was shortened by 0 bases and J by 3 bases, with 13 bases between the two germline ends. This CDR3 comprises 16 residues. Germline assignment: CDR1 LGHDT and CDR2 YNNKEL (reference sequence). CDR3 sequence (DNA): TGTGCCAGCAGCCAAGAGCTTACGAGGGGAACAGATACGCAGTATTTT. Residues: CASSQELTRGTDTQYF.

The chain uses TRBV29-1 and TRBJ2-4; possible D gene TRBD2, 6 bases. The last part of the DNA fits TRBJ2-7 better; the J call may be wrong. The CDR3 loop spans 12 amino acids. Looked up from germline, CDR1 is SQVTM and CDR2 is ANQGSEA. CDR3 DNA: TGCAGCGTTGATGACGGGGGCTACGAGCAGTACTTC. This sequence encodes CSVDDGGYEQYF.

The chain combines TRBV6-1 with TRBJ1-5, with TRBD1 as a possible D gene (5 bases). Germline V lookup: CDR1 MNHNS, CDR2 SASEGT. The V gene lost 1 base and the J gene lost 4 bases, with 14 bases spanning the gap. The CDR3 is 16 residues long. The CDR3 DNA sequence: TGTGCCAGCAGTGAAGTCGCAGGGCGAGGGAATCAGCCCCAGCATTTT. Translating gives CASSEVAGRGNQPQHF.

This clonotype has a handful of counts. This sequence joins TRBV7-2 and TRBJ2-7, with 9 positions matching TRBD2. Trimming took 2 bases from V and 0 from J; bases not matched to a gene: 2. Germline V gene sequence: CDR1 SGHTA, CDR2 FQGNSA. The CDR3 contains 15 residues. DNA of the CDR3: TGTGCCAGCAGCTTAAGCGGGGGGTTCTCCTACGAGCAGTACTTC. This codes for CASSLSGGFSYEQYF.

This clonotype showed up just a few times. CDR3 coding DNA: TGTGCCAGCAGTGTACTAGCGGGGCAAGAGACCCAGTACTTC. This codes for CASSVLAGQETQYF. The chain recombines TRBV7-2 with TRBJ2-5, with TRBD2 identical over 10 bases. Germline CDR1 SGHTA, CDR2 FQGNSA. Trimming took 6 bases from V and 2 from J; bases not matched to a gene: 3. This CDR3 region has 14 residues.

The J gene is TRBJ2-6, the V gene TRBV21-1; the table names TRBD1, a call not compared with the DNA. TRBV21-1 is given as a pseudogene. CDR3 length equals 16 residues. The CDR3 bases are TGTGCCACCGGGGGCAGAACAAACTCTGGGGCCAACGTCCTGACTTTC. Translating it yields CATGGRTNSGANVLTF.

The sample holds a few counts of this clonotype. The chain is built from TRBV7-9 and TRBJ1-2; tentative D call: TRBD1 (5 bases). Deletions cut 0 bases from V and 10 bases from J, with 12 bases between. The CDR3 contains 13 residues. The germline CDR1 and CDR2 sequences are SEHNR and FQNEAQ (reference sequence). CDR3 nucleotides: TGTGCCAGCAGCTTAGCAGGGGCTGGTGACTACACCTTC. This codes for CASSLAGAGDYTF.

The chain combines TRBV6-2 or TRBV6-3 with TRBJ2-7, with TRBD2 as a possible D gene (6 bases). Trimming took 2 bases from V and 0 from J, leaving 17 bases between them. Germline-derived CDR1 and CDR2 are MNHEY and SVGEGT. CDR3 length: 17 amino acids. The CDR3 DNA is TGTGCCAGCAGTTACCGACTCCGGGAGACCAGCTCCTACGAGCAGTACTTC. It is translated as CASSYRLRETSSYEQYF.

The rearrangement uses TRBV4-1 and TRBJ2-1; 7 positions match TRBD1. There are 14 residues in the CDR3. Germline-derived CDR1 and CDR2 are MGHRA and YSYEKL. V lost 0 bases to trimming and J lost 4 bases; unmatched junction nucleotides: 0. The chain's CDR3 is CASSQDRGYNEQFF. The CDR3 nucleotides read TGCGCCAGCAGCCAAGACAGGGGGTACAATGAGCAGTTCTTC.

This clonotype turned up a few times. J is TRBJ1-6 and V is TRBV20-1, with 7 bases aligning to TRBD1. Per the germline V gene, CDR1 is DFQATT and CDR2 is SNEGSKA (reference sequence). This CDR3 has 17 amino acids. After removal of 2 bases from V and 0 bases from J, the junction contained 7 bases not matched to a gene. The CDR3 region is CSARPLDRDSYNSPLHF. The CDR3 DNA reads TGCAGTGCTAGACCTTTAGACAGGGACTCCTATAATTCACCCCTCCACTTT.